This T cell receptor (beta chain) is from a study of shared clonotypes between healthy human individuals. Study outcomes and limitations: Incompleteness in sorted-subset sequencing, despite large depth, was shown by rarefaction. It was expected that sequencing depth would affect clonotype sharing among donors. Naive subsets, compared against memory subsets, generally had larger estimated richness values.

Using immunoSEQ multiplex PCR, the repertoire was profiled, and TCRdb retains in-frame clones only, with some absent. The sample lists about 1.9 million clones, 80% to 95% occurring once. CD45RO-negative cells were positively selected for CCR7, leaving out terminally differentiated effector memory CD45RA+ cells. V lost 5 bases and J lost 0; bases outside the gene matches: 9. CDR3 size: 17 residues. Germline V gives CDR1 MDHEN, CDR2 SYDVKM. With regard to this clone: Antigen: not known.

J is TRBJ2-5 and V is TRBV28; TRBD2 matches at 10 bases. Specimen: naive CD8+ T cells from PBMCs. This clonotype was sampled from a young man in good health. Some clones in this sample may be carry-over from other donors' samples. The CDR3 region has the DNA TGTGCCAGCAGTGGGCTAGCGGGAGCTCCCTACCAAGAGACCCAGTACTTC. Amino acid sequence: CASSGLAGAPYQETQYF.